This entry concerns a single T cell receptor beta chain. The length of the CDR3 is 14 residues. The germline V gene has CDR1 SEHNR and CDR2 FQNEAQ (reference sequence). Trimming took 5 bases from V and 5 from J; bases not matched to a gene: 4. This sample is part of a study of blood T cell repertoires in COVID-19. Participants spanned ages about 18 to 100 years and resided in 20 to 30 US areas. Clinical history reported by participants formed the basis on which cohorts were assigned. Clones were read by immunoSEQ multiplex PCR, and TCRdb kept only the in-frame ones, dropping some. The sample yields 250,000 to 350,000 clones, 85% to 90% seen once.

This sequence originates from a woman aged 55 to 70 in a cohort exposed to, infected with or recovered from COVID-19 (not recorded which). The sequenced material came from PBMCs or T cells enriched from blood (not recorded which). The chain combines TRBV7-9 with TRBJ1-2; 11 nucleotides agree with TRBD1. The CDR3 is CASSPRDRGYGYTF. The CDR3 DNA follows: TGTGCCAGCAGCCCCCGGGACAGGGGGTATGGCTACACCTTC.